This T cell receptor beta chain comes out of a study of response to subunit inactivated influenza vaccine. Whole-study results and caveats: Few new T cells, the authors suggested, are recruited by each seasonal influenza vaccination.

Comments on this clonotype: Its cognate antigen is unknown.

CDR1 is SGDLS, CDR2 YYNGEE, per germline. Trimming removed 0 bases at V and 7 bases at J, with 5 bases between. The CDR3 is 13 residues long. TCRdb re-called the RT-PCR reads through MiXCR, storing one row per CDR3 protein. The table shows approximately 250,000 distinct CDR3 sequences, with 10% to 15% occurring only once. The sequenced sample was non-naive T cells sorted from PBMCs, obtained 14 days before vaccination. The gene calls are TRBV9 and TRBJ1-6; D is unresolved. This clonotype was sampled from a man aged 45 to 65 who received an inactivated influenza vaccine. CDR3 coding DNA: TGTGCCAGCAGCGTAGCCGGCAATTCACCCCTCCACTTT. The encoded protein is CASSVAGNSPLHF.